This T cell receptor beta chain came from a study of blood T cell repertoires in COVID-19 (dated by TCRdb to 2020 to 2022). About the study as a whole: Collaborator samples came from the United States, Italy and Spain and covered acute and convalescent phases of COVID-19. The material from the prospective study consisted of cDNA or gDNA derived from T cells, B-cell-depleted T cells, or PBMCs. Deeply sampled blood TCRbeta repertoires from subjects exposed to, actively infected with, or recovered from COVID-19 were included in the dataset. The repertoires were made available in a free public database intended to serve as a resource for research on the immune response to SARS-CoV-2. The samples were drawn from two sources: the first 160 participants of the ongoing ImmuneRACE study, and fewer than 1,500 subjects contributed by 6 global collaborators. Nearly every sample came with metadata listing a de-identified subject ID, COVID-19 status, age in years and sex. Where HLA class I and class II types were available, the types were taken from metadata supplied by the sample provider, not from assay-based typing. The study at large found these results: The amount of clinical and demographic metadata varied by source and participant and was provided uncurated.

Taken from cysteine to phenylalanine, the CDR3 has 14 residues. CDR3 DNA only is kept here, 42 bases in frame from base 1. Taken from the germline V gene (reference sequence), the CDR1 and CDR2 loops are PRHDT and FYEKMQ. V is shortened by 0 bases, J by 1 base, and the region joining them spans 6 bases. To note about this clone: What antigen it recognizes has not been identified. No much larger clone exists at a distance of one base, and base qualities are not known.

TCRbeta CDR3 regions were amplified from genomic DNA using the immunoSEQ Assay, a bias-controlled multiplex PCR. The published analysis was carried out like this. The number of nucleated cells in each sample was estimated by amplification of reference gene primers within the assay. Sequence reads were collapsed and filtered to measure the absolute abundance of every unique TCRbeta CDR3 rearrangement. For each sample, productive Simpson clonality was calculated as the square root of Simpson's diversity index across productive rearrangements. TCRdb's version of the immuneACCESS table is confined to in-frame rearrangements and falls short of the full clone set. An unresolved V gene accounts for under half of the shortfall where checked; the remainder is of unknown origin. That table is the source of V, J and clone size, and D and trimming were worked out from the DNA. The sample table contains approximately 19,000 clones; only one count was recorded for around 84% of them. The top ten constitute roughly a sixth of the sample.

Each collaborating institution followed its own protocols to collect whole blood in K2EDTA tubes. For TCRbeta analysis, collaborators shipped samples in one of three forms: frozen whole blood, isolated PBMCs, or DNA extracted from either of those sample types. The sequence was collected from a human donor with active COVID-19. The donor label of this sample is uncertain. The sample was peripheral blood. Here the chain combines TRBV13 and TRBJ2-5; possibly the D gene is TRBD2, per 6 matching bases. The CDR3 region: CASSLGGGQETQYF. DNA sequence: TGTGCCAGCAGCTTAGGGGGGGGCCAAGAGACCCAGTACTTC. Joined to the reference TRBV13 and TRBJ2-5 proteins, this CDR3 gives the full variable domain: AAGVIQSPRHLIKEKRETATLKCYPIPRHDTVYWYQQGPGQDPQFLISFYEKMQSDKGSIPDRFSAQQFSDYHSELNMSSLELGDSALYFCASSLGGGQETQYFGPGTRLLVL.